The 26 T cell receptor beta chains reported below all come from one sample, sequenced in a study of long-term antiretroviral therapy in people with HIV. Researchers ran immunoSEQ v3.0 at survey level. Generated by immunoSEQ multiplex PCR, the TCRdb table keeps only in-frame clones and is missing some. The repertoire has tens of thousands of clones, under 90% of them found once; the top ten carry roughly 12%. Sample: unsorted PBMCs, taken 0.1 years before starting antiretroviral therapy. The receptor source for this set is a man aged 35-49 years with HIV.

The chain links TRBV10-1 to TRBJ2-2; D remains ambiguous. This CDR3 spans 14 amino acids. Germline V lookup: CDR1 WNHNN, CDR2 SYGVQD (reference sequence). V lost 0 bases, J lost 4 bases, and 6 bases lay in between. CDR3 sequence reads: CASSESRATGELFF. CDR3 nucleotide sequence: TGCGCCAGCAGTGAGTCCCGGGCCACCGGGGAGCTGTTTTTT.

J is TRBJ1-6 and V is TRBV19, with 7 bases fitting TRBD1. Trimming removed 3 bases from V and 8 bases from J; junction bases left unmatched: 4. This CDR3 is 14 amino acids long. Germline lookup yields CDR1 LNHDA and CDR2 SQIVND (reference sequence). CDR3 protein: CASSMTGPDSPLHF. DNA of the CDR3: TGTGCCAGTAGTATGACAGGGCCTGATTCACCCCTCCACTTT.

The J gene is TRBJ2-2, the V gene TRBV25-1; no reliable D call. Trimming removed 6 bases from V and 5 bases from J, with 10 bases in between. CDR1 MGHDK and CDR2 SYGVNS come from the germline V gene. The CDR3 spans 13 residues. CDR3 region: CASSAFGTGELFF. DNA of the CDR3: TGTGCCAGCAGCGCCTTTGGGACCGGGGAGCTGTTTTTT.

CDR3 nucleotide sequence: TGTGCCAGCAGTTTTCAAGGGCCACGGGGTGAGCAGTTCTTC. This codes for CASSFQGPRGEQFF. V gene TRBV27 combines with J gene TRBJ2-1, with D perhaps matching TRBD2 (5 bases). CDR3 length: 14 amino acids. Germline values: CDR1 MNHEY, CDR2 SMNVEV (reference sequence). Deletions cut 3 bases from V and 9 bases from J, with 15 bases between.

The rearrangement uses TRBV30 and TRBJ1-1; tentative D call: TRBD1 (5 bases). This CDR3 is 14 amino acids long. V was trimmed by 0 bases and J by 4 bases, leaving 12 bases between them. Germline loops: CDR1 GTSNPN, CDR2 SVGIG (reference sequence). CDR3 in DNA: TGTGCCTGGAGTGTACTGATGGGGGTCACTGAAGCTTTCTTT. Translating it yields CAWSVLMGVTEAFF. The full variable domain, rest sourced from reference TRBV30 and TRBJ1-1, is SQTIHQWPATLVQPVGSPLSLECTVEGTSNPNLYWYRQAAGRGLQLLFYSVGIGQISSEVPQNLSASRPQDRQFILSSKKLLLSDSGFYLCAWSVLMGVTEAFFGQGTRLTVV.

The rearrangement uses TRBV28 and TRBJ2-7; D call uncertain. Deletions cut 1 base from V and 4 bases from J, with 5 bases between. This CDR3 is built from 12 residues. The V gene's germline CDR1 is MDHEN and CDR2 SYDVKM. The CDR3 spells CASSLSLYEQYF. In nucleotides, the CDR3 is TGTGCCAGCAGTTTATCCCTTTACGAGCAGTACTTC.

The J gene is TRBJ2-2, the V gene TRBV6-5; possibly TRBD1 for D (5 bases). The V gene lost 2 bases and the J gene lost 1 base, with 5 bases spanning the gap. The CDR3 has 14 residues. Germline V gives CDR1 MNHEY, CDR2 SVGAGI. The CDR3 protein is CASSYTGNTGELFF. In DNA, the CDR3 is TGTGCCAGCAGTTACACAGGGAACACCGGGGAGCTGTTTTTT.

The genes are TRBV2 and TRBJ2-1; D is perhaps TRBD1 or TRBD2 (6 bases each). Germline V CDR1 and CDR2: SNHLY, FYNNEI. This CDR3 has 13 amino acids. V lost 8 bases to trimming and J lost 8 bases, with 16 bases between them. The CDR3 spells CASGGLAQDEQFF. CDR3 sequence (DNA): TGTGCCAGCGGGGGGCTAGCTCAGGATGAGCAGTTCTTC.

The chain links TRBV14 to TRBJ1-3; TRBD1 matches at 7 bases. There are 15 residues in the CDR3. Trimming cost V 6 bases and J 2 bases; bases outside gene matches: 7. Germline-derived CDR1 and CDR2 are SGHDN and FVKESK. CDR3 DNA sequence: TGTGCCAGCAGGGCCAGGGGGGGGCCTGGAAACACCATATATTTT. Residues: CASRARGGPGNTIYF.

The chain uses TRBV7-2 and TRBJ2-3; D unclear. Deletions cut 2 bases from V and 2 bases from J, with 5 bases between. Germline assignment: CDR1 SGHTA and CDR2 FQGNSA. CDR3 length: 13 amino acids. CDR3 nucleotides: TGTGCCAGCAGCTTACCCCCCACAGATACGCAGTATTTT. Translating it yields CASSLPPTDTQYF.

The rearrangement uses TRBV27 and TRBJ2-7; D might be TRBD1 (6 bases). There are 13 residues in the CDR3. Germline lookup yields CDR1 MNHEY and CDR2 SMNVEV (reference sequence). Trimming left V 4 bases short and J 3 bases short, with 10 bases between. Here the CDR3 DNA reads TGTGCCAGCAGTTGGGCAGGGGACTACGAGCAGTACTTC. Amino acids: CASSWAGDYEQYF.

This chain joins TRBV6-5 and TRBJ2-5; D is undetermined. The CDR3 is 15 residues long. Trimming took off 0 bases at V and 5 bases at J, with 13 bases between the two ends. Per germline, CDR1 MNHEY and CDR2 SVGAGI. This CDR3 is CASSYSTWAQETQYF. The CDR3 DNA follows: TGTGCCAGCAGTTACTCAACATGGGCCCAGGAGACCCAGTACTTC.

The J gene is TRBJ1-5, the V gene TRBV7-2; D is unresolved. Looked up from germline, CDR1 is SGHTA and CDR2 is FQGNSA. The CDR3 extends over 14 amino acids. The ends were cut back, 2 bases at V and 2 bases at J, with 7 bases in the middle. The CDR3 protein is CASSLRQGNQPQHF. Written as DNA, the CDR3 is TGTGCCAGCAGCTTAAGGCAGGGCAATCAGCCCCAGCATTTT.

The rearrangement joins TRBV23-1 to TRBJ2-7; 7 nucleotides line up with TRBD2. TRBV23-1 falls under the ORF class, with uncertain function. The CDR3 loop spans 17 amino acids. Losses at the gene ends were 5 bases for V and 3 bases for J; bases not matched to a gene: 16. The CDR3 DNA reads TGCGCCAGCAGTTCCCCTCCGGAACCGGGAGGTCTCTACGAGCAGTACTTC. It translates to CASSSPPEPGGLYEQYF.

V gene TRBV4-1 combines with J gene TRBJ1-4; possibly TRBD1 for D (5 bases). Trimming took off 1 base at V and 3 bases at J, with 12 bases between the two ends. This CDR3 has 16 amino acids. Germline V lookup: CDR1 MGHRA, CDR2 YSYEKL. CDR3 bases: TGCGCCAGCAGCCAAGTGGGGCAGGCTGCTAATGAAAAACTGTTTTTT. It yields the protein CASSQVGQAANEKLFF.

The J gene is TRBJ2-1, the V gene TRBV5-1; unclear D gene. V was pared by 0 bases and J by 0 bases, with 13 bases between. The CDR3 consists of 17 residues. Germline CDR1 reads SGHRS; CDR2 reads YFSETQ. CDR3 sequence (DNA): TGCGCCAGCAGCTTGGCCGTCGTCTCCCGCTCCTACAATGAGCAGTTCTTC. This gives the protein CASSLAVVSRSYNEQFF.

The chain has TRBV12-5 and TRBJ2-1; 8 bases align to TRBD2. Germline values: CDR1 LGHNT, CDR2 FRNRAP. V lost 7 bases to trimming and J lost 5 bases; unmatched junction nucleotides: 7. This CDR3 region has 14 residues. The CDR3 DNA is TGTGCTAGTGATCGGGGACTAGAAGACAATGAGCAGTTCTTC. As protein: CASDRGLEDNEQFF. Combining the CDR3 with reference TRBV12-5 and TRBJ2-1 gives the whole variable domain DARVTQTPRHKVTEMGQEVTMRCQPILGHNTVFWYRQTMMQGLELLAYFRNRAPLDDSGMPKDRFSAEMPDATLATLKIQPSEPRDSAVYFCASDRGLEDNEQFFGPGTRLTVL.

The V call is TRBV9, the J call TRBJ2-1, with D perhaps matching TRBD1 (6 bases). With 3 bases removed from V and 2 bases from J, the gap between germline ends came to 12 bases. Germline CDR1 SGDLS, CDR2 YYNGEE. The CDR3 spans 15 residues. CDR3 DNA sequence: TGTGCCAGCAGCGAACAGGGTTACCCCTACAATGAGCAGTTCTTC. This gives the protein CASSEQGYPYNEQFF.

This rearrangement joins TRBV4-3 to TRBJ1-3, with D unclear. Germline V gene sequence: CDR1 LGHNA, CDR2 YSLEER. The ends were cut back, 0 bases at V and 0 bases at J, with 9 bases in the middle. The CDR3 has 16 residues. The CDR3 spells CASSQDIGTSGNTIYF. The CDR3 nucleotides read TGCGCCAGCAGCCAAGATATAGGCACCTCTGGAAACACCATATATTTT.

The chain is built from TRBV9 and TRBJ2-1; a weak D match, TRBD1 (6 bases). V was trimmed by 4 bases and J by 0 bases, leaving 11 bases between them. CDR1 is SGDLS and CDR2 is YYNGEE in the germline V gene. This CDR3 comprises 15 residues. The CDR3 nucleotides read TGTGCCAGCAGCAGCCGGGACACCTCCTACAATGAGCAGTTCTTC. Protein sequence: CASSSRDTSYNEQFF.

This clone has just a few counts. The CDR3 DNA reads as TGTGCCAGCAGCTCGCCCTTTCCAGATACGCAGTATTTT. Its protein product is CASSSPFPDTQYF. The rearrangement links TRBV7-9 to TRBJ2-3; no definite D call. V was shortened by 4 bases and J by 4 bases, with 9 bases between the two germline ends. The CDR3 contains 13 residues. Germline V gene lookup returns CDR1 SEHNR and CDR2 FQNEAQ (reference sequence).

The chain has TRBV11-2 and TRBJ2-2; TRBD1 or TRBD2 may be the D gene (5 bases each). The CDR3 length is 17 residues. Germline CDR1 and CDR2: SGHAT and FQNNGV. Trimming pared 1 base from V and 3 bases from J, leaving 15 bases between. The CDR3 loop is CASSLGLGRGYTGELFF. The CDR3 region has the DNA TGTGCCAGCAGCTTAGGGCTGGGACGGGGATACACCGGGGAGCTGTTTTTT.

This chain connects TRBV6-5 to TRBJ1-5, with 9 bases matching TRBD1. V lost 2 bases to trimming and J lost 7 bases; unmatched junction nucleotides: 6. Germline V CDR1 and CDR2: MNHEY, SVGAGI. The CDR3 is 15 amino acids. The CDR3 DNA reads TGTGCCAGCAGTTACCGGGACAGGGAAAGCCAGCCCCAGCATTTT. It translates to CASSYRDRESQPQHF.

This clone was counted a few times. The CDR3 sequence is CASSLAPRSGYTF. DNA of the CDR3: TGTGCCAGCAGCTTAGCGCCCAGGTCGGGCTACACCTTC. The chain combines TRBV7-2 with TRBJ1-2; no firm D call. This CDR3 spans 13 amino acids. V was shortened by 0 bases and J by 8 bases, with 10 bases between the two germline ends. The germline V gene has CDR1 SGHTA and CDR2 FQGNSA.

This rearrangement joins TRBV18 to TRBJ2-7; the D gene is possibly TRBD2 (6 bases). The CDR3 loop spans 16 amino acids. Germline V gene sequence: CDR1 KGHSH, CDR2 LQKENI. V was trimmed by 0 bases and J by 6 bases, leaving 18 bases between them. The CDR3 here is CASSPPGTVVLGEQYF. The CDR3, as DNA: TGTGCCAGCTCACCACCTGGGACTGTAGTTCTGGGCGAGCAGTACTTC.

The V and J genes are TRBV21-1 and TRBJ2-7; the table calls TRBD2, which could not be checked here. TRBV21-1 is tagged as a pseudogene. The CDR3 runs 14 residues. The CDR3 bases are TGTGCTCAGCCGGCTAGCGGGGATAACTACGAGCAGTACTTC. This translates into CAQPASGDNYEQYF.